The sequence of this T cell receptor (beta chain) was determined in a study of T cells after yellow fever vaccination. Findings and limits, study-wide: Abundant clonotypes from the bulk population could have been carried over as contaminants into FACS-sorted repertoires.

This clonotype was found a few times. The antigen is undetermined. TCRdb ran MiXCR on the 5' RACE reads and lists one entry per CDR3 protein. The repertoire includes about 130,000 distinct CDR3 sequences, approximately 8.4% of them detected once, and about two fifths sits in the top ten. Germline assignment: CDR1 LNHDA and CDR2 SQIVND (reference sequence). V dropped 8 bases and J dropped 2 bases, with 17 bases sitting between them. The CDR3 has 15 amino acids. The origin of this receptor is a man younger than 30 who received the YFV17D yellow fever vaccine. This chain connects TRBV19 to TRBJ2-3, with D maybe TRBD2 (6 bases). The sample consisted of CD8+ T cells sorted from PBMCs, taken on the day of the yellow fever booster vaccination. The CDR3 here is CASAITSSVTDTQYF. CDR3 DNA sequence: TGTGCCAGTGCCATAACTAGCTCGGTCACAGATACGCAGTATTTT.